This T cell receptor (beta chain) was captured in a study of CD8 T cells in Susac syndrome. The germline V gene encodes CDR1 ENHRY and CDR2 SYGVKD. Trimming removed 10 bases from V and 6 bases from J; junction bases left unmatched: 18. This CDR3 contains 16 residues. Reverse transcription used roughly 0.45 to 1 ug RNA and random hexamers. MiXCR, run by TCRdb on the immunoSEQ multiplex PCR reads, gives a single entry per CDR3 protein. The sample has over 100,000 distinct CDR3 sequences; roughly 96% are singletons. This receptor was taken from a human donor in good health. This chain joins TRBV10-3 and TRBJ1-5; 7 bases align to TRBD1. Sample: CD4+ T cells from PBMCs. CDR3 bases: TGTGCCACCAGCGGCCCAAGGGAAGGGGGCGTTCAGCCCCAGCATTTT. Its protein is CATSGPREGGVQPQHF.